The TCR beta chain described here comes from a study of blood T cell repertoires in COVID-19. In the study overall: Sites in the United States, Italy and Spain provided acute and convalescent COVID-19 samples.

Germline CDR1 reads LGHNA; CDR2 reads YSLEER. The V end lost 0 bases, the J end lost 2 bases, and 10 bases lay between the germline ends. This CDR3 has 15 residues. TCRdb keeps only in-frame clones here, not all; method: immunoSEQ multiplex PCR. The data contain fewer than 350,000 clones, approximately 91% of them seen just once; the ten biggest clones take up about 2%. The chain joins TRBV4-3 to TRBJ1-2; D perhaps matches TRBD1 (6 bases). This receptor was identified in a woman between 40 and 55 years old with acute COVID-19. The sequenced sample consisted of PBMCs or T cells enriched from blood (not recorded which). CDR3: CASSQDAGANYGYTF. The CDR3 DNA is TGCGCCAGCAGCCAAGATGCAGGGGCCAACTATGGCTACACCTTC.